This T cell receptor (beta chain) was sequenced during a study of shared clonotypes between healthy human individuals. The CDR3 has 14 residues. V lost 0 bases and J lost 7; bases outside the gene matches: 4. CDR1 and CDR2 (germline): SGHRS, YFSETQ. Clones were sequenced by immunoSEQ multiplex PCR, and TCRdb holds only the in-frame ones, with some missing. The sample consists of roughly 1,000,000 clones, around 78% of them appearing once. General study points: Rarefaction demonstrated incomplete sorted-subset sequencing despite large depth.

With regard to this clone: What it binds is unknown.

The rearrangement links TRBV5-1 to TRBJ2-1, with 7 nucleotides matching TRBD2. Input material: memory CD4+ T cells from PBMCs. Stated subset: CD45RA-negative fraction. This clonotype was sampled from a man aged 18 to 35 in good health. Some clones in this sample may be carry-over from other donors' samples. CDR3: CASSLGSRGNEQFF. DNA for the CDR3: TGCGCCAGCAGCTTGGGATCGCGGGGGAATGAGCAGTTCTTC.